Below, one T cell receptor beta chain is given with its context. Its antigen is not known. The data were taken from a study of cytomegalovirus exposure and HLA in healthy donors. Trimming shortened V by 3 bases and J by 6 bases, and 12 bases separated the two germline ends. Germline assignment: CDR1 LGHNA and CDR2 YSLEER. The CDR3 covers 13 residues. Broader study findings: Researchers counted over 150 TCR beta chains as cytomegalovirus-associated.

Only in-frame clones appear in the TCRdb table, and some are missing; sequencing was by immunoSEQ multiplex PCR. Of roughly 60,000 clones listed, 96% are singletons. The V gene is TRBV4-3, the J gene TRBJ2-7, with D perhaps TRBD1 (7 bases). Material: PBMCs. The origin of this receptor is a man younger than 30 in good health and CMV-seronegative. The CDR3 nucleotides are TGCGCCAGCAGCCAGAGACAGGGACTCGAGCAGTACTTC. It specifies CASSQRQGLEQYF.